These T cell receptor beta chains were read from a single sample in a study of cytotoxic CD8 clonotypes in ibrutinib-treated CLL. TCRdb keeps only in-frame clones here, not all; method: immunoSEQ multiplex PCR. The sample records about 50,000 clones, less than 75% being singletons. The starting material was PBMCs, obtained after 12 months of ibrutinib treatment. The receptors derive from a human donor with chronic lymphocytic leukemia. CDR3s include the opening cysteine and the closing phenylalanine or tryptophan. The D gene is left open where the match is weak. For some rows the clone size is stated as once, few or many, or as a class when expanded; others skip it.

V: TRBV5-1; size: NA; D: TRBD2; J: TRBJ2-7; DNA: TGCGCCAGCAGCTTGAGCGGGAGATCCTACGAGCAGTACTTC; CDR3: CASSLSGRSYEQYF
V: TRBV10-3; size: NA; D: TRBD2; J: TRBJ2-5; DNA: TGTGCCATCAGCGGGGTGCGACTAGCGGGAGATGAGACCCAGTACTTC; CDR3: CAISGVRLAGDETQYF
V: TRBV5-4; size: NA; D: TRBD2; J: TRBJ2-7; DNA: TGTGCCAGCAGCCAACGTACTAGCGGGAGGGCCGGCGAGCAGTACTTC; CDR3: CASSQRTSGRAGEQYF
V: TRBV2; size: NA; D: TRBD1; J: TRBJ2-5; DNA: TGTGCCAGCAGTGGGCAGGGGGCGCAGACCCAGTACTTC; CDR3: CASSGQGAQTQYF
V: TRBV7-2; size: NA; D: NA; J: TRBJ1-5; DNA: TGTGCCAGCAGCACACAGGCGGGGGTCAATCAGCCCCAGCATTTT; CDR3: CASSTQAGVNQPQHF
V: TRBV15; size: NA; D: TRBD1; J: TRBJ2-3; DNA: TGTGCCACCAGCCGACGGACAGGGATAGGGACGCAGTATTTT; CDR3: CATSRRTGIGTQYF
V: TRBV11-2; size: NA; D: TRBD1; J: TRBJ1-1; DNA: TGTGCCAGCAGCTTAGTTATGGGACAGCCGAACACTGAAGCTTTCTTT; CDR3: CASSLVMGQPNTEAFF
V: TRBV5-1; size: once; D: TRBD1; J: TRBJ1-1; DNA: TGCGCCAGCAGCAACGGACAGGGGCTCGGAGCTTTCTTT; CDR3: CASSNGQGLGAFF
V: TRBV27; size: once; D: NA; J: TRBJ2-7; DNA: TGTGCCACCTCGGAGGTGCAGAGCTCCTACGAGCAGTACTTC; CDR3: CATSEVQSSYEQYF
V: TRBV28; size: NA; D: NA; J: TRBJ1-3; DNA: TGTGCCAGCAGTTTACCCTTCCTAACAGGGATTGGAACTGGAAACACCATATATTTT; CDR3: CASSLPFLTGIGTGNTIYF
V: TRBV7-8; size: NA; D: TRBD2; J: TRBJ2-1; DNA: TGTGCCAGCAGCCAGCGGGAGTGGGATGAGCAGTTCTTC; CDR3: CASSQREWDEQFF
V: TRBV19; size: NA; D: NA; J: TRBJ1-1; DNA: TGTGCCAGTACGCGGCGCGGCATGAACACTGAAGCTTTCTTT; CDR3: CASTRRGMNTEAFF
V: TRBV29-1; size: once; D: NA; J: TRBJ2-2; DNA: TGCAGCGTTGACCTCGGACCATCCGGGGAGCTGTTTTTT; CDR3: CSVDLGPSGELFF
V: TRBV6-1; size: few; D: NA; J: TRBJ2-7; DNA: TGTGCCAGCAGTGAATACGGGAAAGTGTACGAGCAGTACTTC; CDR3: CASSEYGKVYEQYF
V: TRBV15; size: NA; D: NA; J: TRBJ2-7; DNA: TGTGCCACCAGCAGAGGTCGCGTCTACGAGCAGTACTTC; CDR3: CATSRGRVYEQYF
V: TRBV9; size: NA; D: NA; J: TRBJ2-2; DNA: TGTGCCAGCAGCGTAGGGACAGACACCGGGGAGCTGTTTTTT; CDR3: CASSVGTDTGELFF
V: TRBV19; size: NA; D: NA; J: TRBJ2-2; DNA: TGTGCCAGTAAAGGCAGGGATGGGAACACCGGGGAGCTGTTTTTT; CDR3: CASKGRDGNTGELFF
V: TRBV15; size: NA; D: TRBD1; J: TRBJ2-7; DNA: TGTGCCACCAGCACCCGCCCGGGACAGCACTACGAGCAGTACTTC; CDR3: CATSTRPGQHYEQYF
V: TRBV18; size: once; D: NA; J: TRBJ1-1; DNA: TGTGCCAGCTCACGGGAGGGTCGGACTGAAGCTTTCTTT; CDR3: CASSREGRTEAFF
V: TRBV9; size: NA; D: TRBD2; J: TRBJ2-2; DNA: TGTGCCAGCAGCGAACTAGCGGGAGCTACCGGGGAGCTGTTTTTT; CDR3: CASSELAGATGELFF
V: TRBV11-3; size: few; D: NA; J: TRBJ2-7; DNA: TGTGCCAGCAGCGGATCCCCCGCCTACGAGCAGTACTTC; CDR3: CASSGSPAYEQYF
V: TRBV7-2; size: NA; D: NA; J: TRBJ2-7; DNA: TGTGCCAGCAGCTTAGCTGCAGGGTCGGGCTACGAGCAGTACTTC; CDR3: CASSLAAGSGYEQYF
V: TRBV30; size: once; D: TRBD1; J: TRBJ2-5; DNA: TGTGCCTGGACGAGGGCGACAGGGGGTCAAGAGACCCAGTACTTC; CDR3: CAWTRATGGQETQYF
V: TRBV25-1; size: NA; D: NA; J: TRBJ1-2; DNA: TGTGCCAGCAGTGAAGTATTGGGTGGCTACACCTTC; CDR3: CASSEVLGGYTF
V: TRBV7-6; size: NA; D: NA; J: TRBJ2-1; DNA: TGTGCCAGCAGCCTCCGGGCAGGTGACCACAATGAGCAGTTCTTC; CDR3: CASSLRAGDHNEQFF
V: TRBV19; size: NA; D: NA; J: TRBJ2-1; DNA: TGTGCCAGTAGTCCCCTAGTCTCCTACAATGAGCAGTTCTTC; CDR3: CASSPLVSYNEQFF
V: TRBV5-5; size: NA; D: NA; J: TRBJ1-4; DNA: TGTGCCAGCAGCGTGACAGCAGCAACTAATGAAAAACTGTTTTTT; CDR3: CASSVTAATNEKLFF